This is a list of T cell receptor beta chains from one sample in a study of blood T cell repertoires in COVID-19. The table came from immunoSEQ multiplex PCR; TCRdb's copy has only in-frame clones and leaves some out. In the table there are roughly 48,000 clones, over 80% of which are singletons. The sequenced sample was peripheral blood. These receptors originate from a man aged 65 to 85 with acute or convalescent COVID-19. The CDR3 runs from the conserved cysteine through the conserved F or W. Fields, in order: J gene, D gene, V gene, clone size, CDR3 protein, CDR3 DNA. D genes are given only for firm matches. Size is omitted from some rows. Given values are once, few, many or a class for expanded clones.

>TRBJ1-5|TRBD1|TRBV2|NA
CASSGGTGGVGFTQPQHF
TGTGCCAGCAGTGGAGGGACAGGGGGCGTCGGTTTTACTCAGCCCCAGCATTTT
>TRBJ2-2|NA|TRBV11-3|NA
CASSLDSLGELFF
TGTGCCAGCAGCTTAGATTCACTCGGGGAGCTGTTTTTT
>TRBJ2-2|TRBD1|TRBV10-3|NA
CAISEQGEYTGELFF
TGTGCCATCAGTGAACAGGGGGAATACACCGGGGAGCTGTTTTTT
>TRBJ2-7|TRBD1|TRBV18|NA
CASSPRTGGGEQYF
TGTGCCAGCTCACCACGGACAGGGGGCGGCGAGCAGTACTTC
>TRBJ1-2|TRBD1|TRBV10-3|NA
CAISEGQGNGYTF
TGTGCCATCAGTGAGGGACAGGGGAATGGCTACACCTTC
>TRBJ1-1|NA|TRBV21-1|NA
CASSERDRHTEAFF
TGTGCCAGCAGCGAAAGGGACAGACACACTGAAGCTTTCTTT
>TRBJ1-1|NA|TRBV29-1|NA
CSVEELGTEAFF
TGCAGCGTTGAAGAACTCGGCACTGAAGCTTTCTTT
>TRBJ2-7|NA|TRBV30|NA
CAWSLPPGEQYF
TGTGCCTGGAGCCTACCCCCGGGGGAGCAGTACTTC
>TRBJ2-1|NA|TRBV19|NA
CATTLARTNEQFF
TGTGCCACTACCCTAGCGAGAACTAATGAGCAGTTCTTC
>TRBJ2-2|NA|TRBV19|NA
CASSSYRYTGELFF
TGTGCCAGTAGTTCCTACAGGTACACCGGGGAGCTGTTTTTT
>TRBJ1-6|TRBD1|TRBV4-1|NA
CASSQVATGDGSYNSPLHF
TGCGCCAGCAGCCAAGTGGCGACAGGGGACGGCTCCTATAATTCACCCCTCCACTTT
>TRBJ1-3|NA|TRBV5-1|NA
CASSGVTGNTIYF
TGCGCCAGCTCCGGGGTGACAGGAAACACCATATATTTT
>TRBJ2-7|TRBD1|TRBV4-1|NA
CASSQNPGTGGNEQYF
TGCGCCAGCAGCCAAAACCCCGGGACAGGGGGCAACGAGCAGTACTTC
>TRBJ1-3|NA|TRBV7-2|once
CASSFDAWSSGNTIYF
TGTGCCAGCAGTTTCGACGCGTGGAGCTCTGGAAACACCATATATTTT
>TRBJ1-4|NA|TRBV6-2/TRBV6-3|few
CASSYVRSHGADSYNEKLFF
TGTGCCAGCAGTTATGTTCGAAGCCACGGCGCAGACAGCTATAATGAAAAACTGTTTTTT
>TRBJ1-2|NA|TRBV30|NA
CAWSDNQRGYTF
TGTGCCTGGAGTGATAATCAACGGGGCTACACCTTC
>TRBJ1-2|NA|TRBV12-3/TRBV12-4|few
CASSRTNYGYTF
TGTGCCAGCAGTCGAACAAACTATGGCTACACCTTC
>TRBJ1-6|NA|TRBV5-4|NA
CASGEDTRRYSPLHF
TGTGCCAGCGGCGAGGACACACGGCGGTATTCACCCCTCCACTTT
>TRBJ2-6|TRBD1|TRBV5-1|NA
CASSLVQGATGANVLTF
TGCGCCAGCAGCTTGGTGCAGGGGGCGACTGGGGCCAACGTCCTGACTTTC
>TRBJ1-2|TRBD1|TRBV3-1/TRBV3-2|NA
CASSYTGGPSNGYTF
TGTGCCAGCAGCTACACAGGGGGACCATCGAATGGCTACACCTTC
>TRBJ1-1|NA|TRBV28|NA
CASSWTVGGVNTEAFF
TGTGCCAGCAGTTGGACAGTGGGGGGGGTGAACACTGAAGCTTTCTTT
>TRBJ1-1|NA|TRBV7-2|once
CASGPSGYTEAFF
TGTGCCAGCGGGCCCTCAGGGTACACTGAAGCTTTCTTT
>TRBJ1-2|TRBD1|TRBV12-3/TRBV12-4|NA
CASRQTGGSGYTF
TGTGCCAGCAGGCAGACAGGGGGCTCTGGCTACACCTTC
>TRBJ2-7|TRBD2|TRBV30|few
CAWIRGGSYEQYF
TGTGCCTGGATCCGCGGGGGATCCTACGAGCAGTACTTC
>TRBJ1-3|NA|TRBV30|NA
CAWEAGSPGNTIYF
TGTGCCTGGGAGGCAGGAAGCCCTGGAAACACCATATATTTT
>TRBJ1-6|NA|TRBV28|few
CASSSLLRSSPLHF
TGTGCCAGCAGTTCCCTACTACGGTCTTCACCCCTCCACTTT
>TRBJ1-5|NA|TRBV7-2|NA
CASSLARGQPQHF
TGTGCCAGCAGCTTAGCGCGGGGGCAGCCCCAGCATTTT
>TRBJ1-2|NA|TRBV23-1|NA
CASTRGGYTF
TGCGCCAGCACCCGGGGTGGCTACACCTTC
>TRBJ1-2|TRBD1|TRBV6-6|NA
CASTGGDRVFGYTF
TGTGCCAGCACCGGGGGGGACAGAGTCTTTGGCTACACCTTC
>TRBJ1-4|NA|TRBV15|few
CATSRDLGGHLFF
TGTGCCACCAGCAGAGATCTCGGGGGGCATCTGTTTTTT
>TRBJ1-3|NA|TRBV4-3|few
CASSQDTGNTIYF
TGCGCCAGCAGCCAAGATACTGGAAACACCATATATTTT
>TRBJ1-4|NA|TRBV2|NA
CASRGVNEKLFF
TGTGCCAGCCGGGGGGTTAATGAAAAACTGTTTTTT
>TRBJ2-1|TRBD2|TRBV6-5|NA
CASSLLRGAYNEQFF
TGTGCCAGCAGCTTATTGCGGGGGGCCTACAATGAGCAGTTCTTC
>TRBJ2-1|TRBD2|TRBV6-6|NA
CASSYRSGGGNEQFF
TGTGCCAGCAGTTACCGCAGCGGGGGGGGAAATGAGCAGTTCTTC
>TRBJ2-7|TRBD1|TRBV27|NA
CASRGGQGYEQYF
TGTGCCAGCAGGGGGGGACAGGGCTACGAGCAGTACTTC
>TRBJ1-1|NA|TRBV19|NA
CASSIGSTAAFF
TGTGCCAGTAGTATAGGATCGACAGCCGCTTTCTTT
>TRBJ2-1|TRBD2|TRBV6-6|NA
CAIGLVGGDEQFF
TGTGCCATAGGACTAGTGGGGGGGGATGAGCAGTTCTTC
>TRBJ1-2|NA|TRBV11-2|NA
CASSSERGTGYTF
TGTGCCAGCAGCTCGGAGAGGGGGACTGGCTACACCTTC
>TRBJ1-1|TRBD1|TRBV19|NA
CASSAGGYTEAFF
TGTGCCAGTAGCGCAGGGGGCTACACTGAAGCTTTCTTT
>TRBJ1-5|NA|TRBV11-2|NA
CASSIDSGGQPQHF
TGTGCCAGCAGTATCGACAGCGGAGGGCAGCCCCAGCATTTT
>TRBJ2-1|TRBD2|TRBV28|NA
CASSTSGDLNEQFF
TGTGCCAGCAGTACTAGCGGAGATCTCAATGAGCAGTTCTTC
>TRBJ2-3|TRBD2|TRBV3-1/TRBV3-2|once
CASSQNSGSTDTQYF
TGTGCCAGCAGCCAAAACAGCGGGAGTACAGATACGCAGTATTTT